This entry lists 29 T cell receptor beta chains sequenced from one sample in a study of cytomegalovirus exposure and HLA in healthy donors. Only in-frame clones appear in the TCRdb table, and some are missing; sequencing was by immunoSEQ multiplex PCR. The sample contains about 140,000 clones, more than 85% of which appear only once. The sequenced sample consisted of PBMCs. These receptors originate from a man between 18 and 35 years old in good health and CMV-seronegative.

The chain combines TRBV7-6 with TRBJ1-4; 7 nucleotides align to TRBD1. The CDR3 extends over 18 amino acids. The germline V gene has CDR1 SGHVS and CDR2 FNYEAQ. Unmatched junction bases numbered 17, after V lost 0 bases and J lost 10 bases. CDR3: CASSLAWTGEFPSAKLFF. The CDR3 DNA reads as TGTGCCAGCAGCTTAGCGTGGACAGGAGAATTTCCTTCCGCAAAACTGTTTTTT.

The chain is built from TRBV9 and TRBJ2-7; D gene uncertain. The CDR3 is 13 residues long. Germline-derived CDR1 and CDR2 are SGDLS and YYNGEE. Trimming pared 0 bases from V and 2 bases from J, leaving 6 bases between. The CDR3 bases are TGTGCCAGCAGCGTAGGCCCGGCCTACGAGCAGTACTTC. Its protein is CASSVGPAYEQYF. The full variable domain, with the rest looked up from reference TRBV9 and TRBJ2-7, is DSGVTQTPKHLITATGQRVTLRCSPRSGDLSVYWYQQSLDQGLQFLIQYYNGEERAKGNILERFSAQQFPDLHSELNLSSLELGDSALYFCASSVGPAYEQYFGPGTRLTVT.

The chain recombines TRBV7-2 with TRBJ1-1; D may be TRBD1 (5 bases). V shed 1 base and J shed 4 bases, with 13 bases lying between them. The CDR3 has 15 residues. Germline V CDR1 and CDR2: SGHTA, FQGNSA. This CDR3 reads CASSLGQGATTEAFF. For the CDR3, the DNA is TGTGCCAGCAGCTTAGGGCAGGGCGCGACCACTGAAGCTTTCTTT. The whole variable domain, filled in from reference TRBV7-2 and TRBJ1-1, reads GAGVSQSPSNKVTEKGKDVELRCDPISGHTALYWYRQSLGQGLEFLIYFQGNSAPDKSGLPSDRFSAERTGGSVSTLTIQRTQQEDSAVYLCASSLGQGATTEAFFGQGTRLTVV.

The chain links TRBV7-8 to TRBJ2-3; 7 nucleotides match TRBD1. Unmatched junction bases numbered 11, after V lost 5 bases and J lost 0 bases. The CDR3 is 17 amino acids. Per the germline V gene, CDR1 is SGHVS and CDR2 is FQNEAQ. The CDR3 is CASSLLRGQISTDTQYF. For the CDR3, the DNA is TGTGCCAGCAGCCTCCTCCGGGGACAGATTAGCACAGATACGCAGTATTTT.

This chain uses TRBV11-3 with TRBJ2-7, with D hard to call. The germline V gene encodes CDR1 SGHNT and CDR2 YENEEA. The CDR3 is made up of 14 amino acids. V was pared by 4 bases and J by 4 bases, with 14 bases between. The CDR3 region has the DNA TGTGCCAGCAGCTACAGACACCCTGAGTACGAGCAGTACGTC. This gives the protein CASSYRHPEYEQYV.

There are a few counts of this clone. CDR3 amino acids: CASSNRDRNTEAFF. The CDR3 DNA follows: TGTGCCAGTAGTAACCGGGACAGGAACACTGAAGCTTTCTTT. J is TRBJ1-1 and V is TRBV19, with TRBD1 matching over 7 bases. Germline V gives CDR1 LNHDA, CDR2 SQIVND (reference sequence). The V and J ends lost 4 bases and 1 base, in that order; junction bases with no gene match: 3. CDR3 size: 14 residues.

The rearrangement uses TRBV11-2 and TRBJ2-7, with D hard to call. CDR1 is SGHAT, CDR2 FQNNGV, per germline. Trimming took off 1 base at V and 4 bases at J, with 5 bases between the two ends. This CDR3 contains 12 residues. CDR3 nucleotides: TGTGCCAGCAGCTTAGCTAGGTACGAGCAGTACTTC. Amino acid sequence: CASSLARYEQYF.

This clone appeared once. The chain combines TRBV10-1 with TRBJ1-1; D may be TRBD1 (5 bases). The CDR3 runs to 13 residues. CDR1 is WNHNN, CDR2 SYGVQD, per germline (reference sequence). Trimming left V 6 bases short and J 3 bases short, with 11 bases between. The CDR3 region is CASSSGQDTEAFF. The CDR3 DNA is TGCGCCAGCAGCTCCGGACAAGACACTGAAGCTTTCTTT.

V usage is TRBV6-9 and J usage is TRBJ2-3; 7 bases fit TRBD2. Germline V gives CDR1 MNHGY, CDR2 SVAAGI. This CDR3 spans 16 amino acids. Unmatched junction bases numbered 14, after V lost 2 bases and J lost 9 bases. CDR3 DNA: TGTGCCAGCAGTTATCGGGCTAGCGGCTTAGTTAGGACGCAGTATTTT. Translation gives CASSYRASGLVRTQYF.

V usage is TRBV2 and J usage is TRBJ2-1; D not resolved. Trimming stripped 2 bases from V and 5 bases from J, with 13 bases between. The CDR3 covers 15 residues. The V gene's germline CDR1 is SNHLY and CDR2 FYNNEI. CDR3 loop: CASSERLVYDNEQFF. The DNA of the CDR3 is TGTGCCAGCAGTGAACGCTTAGTCTATGACAATGAGCAGTTCTTC.

The sample holds a few counts of this clone. The V call is TRBV19, the J call TRBJ1-2; 7 nucleotides align to TRBD1. This CDR3 is built from 15 residues. V lost 5 bases, J lost 7 bases, and 13 bases stayed unmatched. Germline values: CDR1 LNHDA, CDR2 SQIVND (reference sequence). The CDR3 nucleotides read TGTGCCAGTAGTCCAACCCGGGACAGACGGTCTGGCTACACCTTC. This gives the protein CASSPTRDRRSGYTF.

The V gene is TRBV9, the J gene TRBJ2-1; the match to TRBD2 covers 10 bases. Germline V CDR1 and CDR2: SGDLS, YYNGEE. V lost 4 bases and J lost 5; bases outside the gene matches: 6. The CDR3 contains 15 residues. As DNA, the CDR3 is TGTGCCAGCAGCCCAAGCGGGGGGGCAGACAATGAGCAGTTCTTC. It yields the protein CASSPSGGADNEQFF.

The chain carries TRBV7-8 and TRBJ1-1; D possibly corresponds to TRBD1 (6 bases). Per germline, CDR1 SGHVS and CDR2 FQNEAQ. Trimming pared 7 bases from V and 0 bases from J, leaving 15 bases between. The CDR3 consists of 15 residues. CDR3 coding DNA: TGTGCCAGCACCTCCGGACAGTCGATGAACACTGAAGCTTTCTTT. This codes for CASTSGQSMNTEAFF.

The rearrangement uses TRBV7-7 and TRBJ2-3, with 9 positions matching TRBD1. The germline CDR1 and CDR2 sequences are SSHAT and FNYEAQ (reference sequence). The CDR3 sequence is 15 residues long. With 5 bases clipped from V and 2 bases from J, the junction kept 5 bases outside the gene matches. The CDR3 loop is CASSPGTGPTDTQYF. In DNA, the CDR3 is TGTGCCAGCAGCCCCGGGACAGGGCCCACAGATACGCAGTATTTT.

This sequence joins TRBV25-1 and TRBJ2-3; TRBD1 might be the D (6 bases). V lost 2 bases and J 8 bases, leaving 11 bases between the germline ends. The CDR3 has 13 amino acids. CDR1 and CDR2 from the germline V gene are MGHDK and SYGVNS. CDR3 residues: CASSEIPQGTQYF. CDR3 sequence (DNA): TGTGCCAGCAGTGAAATTCCACAGGGTACGCAGTATTTT.

The chain uses TRBV9 and TRBJ2-5; 8 bases line up with TRBD2. The junction had 8 bases not matched to a gene; V was cut back by 0 bases and J by 4 bases. The CDR3 loop spans 16 amino acids. Germline CDR1 and CDR2: SGDLS and YYNGEE. In nucleotides, the CDR3 is TGTGCCAGCAGCGTAGCCGGGGGGGCGAGGGGAGAGACCCAGTACTTC. Translation: CASSVAGGARGETQYF.

The chain has TRBV15 and TRBJ2-3; D may be TRBD1 (5 bases). This CDR3 spans 14 amino acids. Germline CDR1 and CDR2: LNHNV and YYDKDF (reference sequence). Trimming shortened V by 8 bases and J by 2 bases, and 14 bases separated the two germline ends. CDR3 sequence (DNA): TGTGCCACCTCACGTCAGGGAACCACAGATACGCAGTATTTT. Amino acids: CATSRQGTTDTQYF.

V usage is TRBV11-2 and J usage is TRBJ2-1, with 9 bases fitting TRBD1. V lost 5 bases, J lost 6 bases, and 8 bases stayed unmatched. Germline assignment: CDR1 SGHAT and CDR2 FQNNGV. This CDR3 spans 15 amino acids. The CDR3 nucleotides are TGTGCCAGCAGCCCAAACCGGGACAGGGTCAATGAGCAGTTCTTC. Amino acid sequence: CASSPNRDRVNEQFF.

This sequence joins TRBV19 and TRBJ1-5; D uncertain. V was cut by 9 bases and J by 5 bases, with 20 bases left in between. There are 15 residues in the CDR3. In germline, CDR1 is LNHDA, CDR2 SQIVND (reference sequence). The CDR3 sequence is CASNAGSGVYQPQHF. The CDR3 DNA reads as TGTGCCAGCAACGCGGGGAGCGGGGTCTATCAGCCCCAGCATTTT.

The table lists this clone with a count of one. J is TRBJ2-1 and V is TRBV7-3; unclear D gene. Trimming left V 6 bases short and J 0 bases short, with 12 bases between. The CDR3 sequence is 15 residues long. CDR1 is SGHTA, CDR2 FQGTGA, per germline. The CDR3 DNA sequence: TGTGCCAGCAGTTCAGAACCCAGCTCCTACAATGAGCAGTTCTTC. It translates to CASSSEPSSYNEQFF.

The rearrangement links TRBV6-1 to TRBJ2-6, with 8 bases lining up with TRBD1. Trimming at V came to 2 bases and at J to 4 bases, leaving 1 base not matched to a gene. The CDR3 loop spans 15 amino acids. The germline V gene has CDR1 MNHNS and CDR2 SASEGT. CDR3 nucleotides: TGTGCCAGCAGTGAACAGGGGGCGGGGGCCAACGTCCTGACTTTC. Its protein is CASSEQGAGANVLTF.

J is TRBJ2-5 and V is TRBV9; D is perhaps TRBD2 (7 bases). The CDR3 is 17 amino acids. CDR1 is SGDLS, CDR2 YYNGEE, per germline. V was cut by 0 bases and J by 3 bases, with 18 bases left in between. Written as DNA, the CDR3 is TGTGCCAGCAGCGTAGACCCCCTGGGAGGGACAAAAGAGACCCAGTACTTC. Translated: CASSVDPLGGTKETQYF.

V usage is TRBV12-5 and J usage is TRBJ1-1; D remains ambiguous. Germline lookup yields CDR1 LGHNT and CDR2 FRNRAP. Trimming left V 4 bases short and J 1 base short, with 10 bases between. This CDR3 has 14 residues. The CDR3 loop is CASGSGIGNTEAFF. CDR3 sequence (DNA): TGTGCTAGTGGTTCCGGGATTGGGAACACTGAAGCTTTCTTT.

Written as DNA, the CDR3 is TGTGCCAGCAGTCCCCTCTCGGGGGGGTTTCACAATGAGCAGTTCTTC. Protein product: CASSPLSGGFHNEQFF. This sequence joins TRBV6-6 and TRBJ2-1; 8 positions match TRBD2. Germline V lookup: CDR1 MNHNY, CDR2 SVGAGI (reference sequence). V was clipped by 5 bases and J by 5 bases; unmatched bases: 11. There are 16 residues in the CDR3.

The J gene is TRBJ2-3, the V gene TRBV4-2; 14 nucleotides line up with TRBD2. This CDR3 has 18 residues. V was pared by 4 bases and J by 0 bases, with 6 bases of the junction left unmatched. Germline assignment: CDR1 LGHNA and CDR2 YNFKEQ. CDR3 region: CASSPGLAGGPSTDTQYF. DNA of the CDR3: TGTGCCAGCAGCCCAGGACTAGCGGGGGGCCCTAGCACAGATACGCAGTATTTT.

The chain couples TRBV29-1 to TRBJ2-1; TRBD2 might be the D (5 bases). The germline V gene has CDR1 SQVTM and CDR2 ANQGSEA. V was shortened by 6 bases and J by 14 bases, with 14 bases between the two germline ends. The CDR3 is 10 residues long. The CDR3 sequence: CSVERASEFF. CDR3 bases: TGCAGCGTAGAGAGGGCTAGTGAGTTCTTC.

The CDR3 bases are TGCAGCGTTGCGGGTGCGGGGGGGCCAGATACGCAGTATTTT. This translates into CSVAGAGGPDTQYF. The chain combines TRBV29-1 with TRBJ2-3, with TRBD2 matching over 9 bases. CDR3 size: 14 residues. Germline V CDR1 and CDR2: SQVTM, ANQGSEA. The V and J ends lost 4 bases and 4 bases, in that order; junction bases with no gene match: 6.

This clone was found many times. The V call is TRBV2, the J call TRBJ2-7; TRBD2 is a possible D gene (5 bases). Trimming left V 7 bases short and J 5 bases short, with 18 bases between. The CDR3 sequence is 14 residues long. The germline V gene encodes CDR1 SNHLY and CDR2 FYNNEI. The CDR3 is CASNSRLPLDEQYF. DNA for the CDR3: TGTGCCAGCAATTCTCGACTACCTTTAGACGAGCAGTACTTC. Together with reference TRBV2 and TRBJ2-7, the CDR3 gives the full variable domain: EPEVTQTPSHQVTQMGQEVILRCVPISNHLYFYWYRQILGQKVEFLVSFYNNEISEKSEIFDDQFSVERPDGSNFTLKIRSTKLEDSAMYFCASNSRLPLDEQYFGPGTRLTVT.

The chain links TRBV7-3 to TRBJ2-6; maybe TRBD1 (6 bases). From germline, CDR1 is SGHTA and CDR2 FQGTGA. The CDR3 runs to 16 residues. Deletions cut 11 bases from V and 2 bases from J, with 19 bases between. CDR3 loop: CADEQGDSPGANVLTF. The CDR3 coding sequence is TGTGCCGACGAACAGGGAGATTCTCCTGGGGCCAACGTCCTGACTTTC. Supplemented by reference TRBV7-3 and TRBJ2-6, the full variable domain reads GAGVSQTPSNKVTEKGKYVELRCDPISGHTALYWYRQSLGQGPEFLIYFQGTGAADDSGLPNDRFFAVRPEGSVSTLKIQRTERGDSAVYLCADEQGDSPGANVLTFGAGSRLTVL.